The rows below give T cell receptor beta chains drawn from one sample of a study of graft-versus-host responses after intestinal transplantation. The assay was immunoSEQ multiplex PCR, and TCRdb's table has in-frame clones only and misses some. The repertoire holds 20,000 or so clones, with over 65% as singletons. Sequenced here: ileum tissue, sampled around 20 days after intestinal transplant. Source of these receptors: a human patient who received an intestinal transplant, so some T cells may come from the graft donor. Both conserved end residues are part of each CDR3. A D gene is named only where the DNA matches it firmly. Not all rows give a size; the values are once, few, many and, for expanded clones, a class.

j_call: TRBJ1-1; clone_size: .; v_call: TRBV9; d_call: .; cdr3_aa: CASSPGGGTEAFF; cdr3_nt: TGTGCCAGCAGCCCAGGCGGGGGGACTGAAGCTTTCTTT
j_call: TRBJ1-2; clone_size: few; v_call: TRBV2; d_call: .; cdr3_aa: CASSDRGGGYTF; cdr3_nt: TGTGCCAGCAGTGACAGGGGCGGTGGCTACACCTTC
j_call: TRBJ1-5; clone_size: .; v_call: TRBV28; d_call: TRBD1; cdr3_aa: CASSWDRGGQPQHF; cdr3_nt: TGTGCCAGCAGTTGGGACAGGGGAGGTCAGCCCCAGCATTTT
j_call: TRBJ1-4; clone_size: .; v_call: TRBV9; d_call: .; cdr3_aa: CASSVEGGNEKLFF; cdr3_nt: TGTGCCAGCAGCGTTGAGGGGGGGAATGAAAAACTGTTTTTT
j_call: TRBJ1-2; clone_size: .; v_call: TRBV27; d_call: .; cdr3_aa: CASSEEGRVNYGYTF; cdr3_nt: TGTGCCAGCAGTGAGGAAGGCAGGGTCAACTATGGCTACACCTTC
j_call: TRBJ1-2; clone_size: .; v_call: TRBV30; d_call: TRBD1; cdr3_aa: CAWTEQGAVNYGYTF; cdr3_nt: TGTGCCTGGACCGAACAGGGGGCGGTTAACTATGGCTACACCTTC
j_call: TRBJ1-2; clone_size: once; v_call: TRBV13; d_call: TRBD1; cdr3_aa: CASSWDRAGGYTF; cdr3_nt: TGTGCCAGCAGCTGGGACAGGGCGGGCGGCTACACCTTC
j_call: TRBJ2-7; clone_size: few; v_call: TRBV27; d_call: .; cdr3_aa: CASSRRGLQGDKGLPYEQYF; cdr3_nt: TGTGCCAGCAGTCGTAGGGGCCTACAGGGGGATAAGGGACTACCCTACGAGCAGTACTTC
j_call: TRBJ1-1; clone_size: .; v_call: TRBV4-3; d_call: TRBD1; cdr3_aa: CASSQEPGQGASTEAFF; cdr3_nt: TGCGCCAGCAGCCAAGAACCGGGACAGGGGGCGTCCACTGAAGCTTTCTTT
j_call: TRBJ2-1; clone_size: .; v_call: TRBV7-2; d_call: TRBD2; cdr3_aa: CASSTDAGTRPYNEQFF; cdr3_nt: TGTGCCAGCAGCACGGACGCCGGGACTAGGCCCTACAATGAGCAGTTCTTC
j_call: TRBJ1-3; clone_size: .; v_call: TRBV19; d_call: .; cdr3_aa: CASSIESLRAGRYGNTIYF; cdr3_nt: TGTGCCAGTAGTATAGAGTCTTTACGCGCGGGTCGGTACGGAAACACCATATATTTT
j_call: TRBJ1-2; clone_size: .; v_call: TRBV6-6; d_call: .; cdr3_aa: CASNEVEATRGYTF; cdr3_nt: TGTGCCAGCAACGAAGTGGAGGCCACGCGGGGCTACACCTTC
j_call: TRBJ2-7; clone_size: .; v_call: TRBV27; d_call: TRBD1; cdr3_aa: CASSLLGTGAYEQYF; cdr3_nt: TGTGCCAGCAGTTTATTAGGGACAGGGGCCTACGAGCAGTACTTC
j_call: TRBJ1-1; clone_size: .; v_call: TRBV7-2; d_call: TRBD1; cdr3_aa: CASSLVSTGASPEAFF; cdr3_nt: TGTGCCAGCAGCTTAGTTAGTACAGGGGCGAGTCCTGAAGCTTTCTTT